This entry is about one TCR beta chain. Its antigen is not identified. The data stem from a study of response to subunit inactivated influenza vaccine. Study findings and constraints: Few additional T cells are recruited per seasonal influenza vaccination, authors suggested.

Germline V gene sequence: CDR1 DFQATT, CDR2 SNEGSKA (reference sequence). CDR3 length: 15 amino acids. The J segment lost 1 base and the V segment lost 1 base, leaving 6 bases of the junction unmatched. TCRdb passed the RT-PCR reads through MiXCR, listing each CDR3 protein once. The sample has some 800,000 distinct CDR3 sequences, about 20% seen once. The chain combines TRBV20-1 with TRBJ2-7, with 8 nucleotides matching TRBD1. The sequence was obtained from a man in his fifties who received an inactivated influenza vaccine. The sample here was PBMCs from blood, taken about 5 days after vaccination. The CDR3 here is CSARVTGQGSYEQYF. CDR3 coding DNA: TGCAGTGCTAGAGTGACCGGACAGGGATCCTACGAGCAGTACTTC.